One and the same sample provided the 13 T cell receptor beta chains below, sequenced in a study of T cells in Graves' hyperthyroidism and ophthalmopathy. The CDR3 regions of TCR beta were amplified from RNA transcripts. Initially, a first-round RT-PCR of the TCR CDR3 employed the HTBI primer set. TCRdb re-called the multiplex PCR reads with MiXCR, one entry per CDR3 protein. The sample lists 500,000 to 650,000 distinct CDR3 sequences; approximately 15% were seen once. Sequencing was performed on blood. The receptors were sampled from a woman between 35 and 50 years old with Graves' hyperthyroidism.

This clonotype has just a few counts. The genes are TRBV19 and TRBJ1-5, with D tentatively TRBD1 (5 bases). The CDR3 spans 17 residues. Looked up from germline, CDR1 is LNHDA and CDR2 is SQIVND (reference sequence). The V end lost 3 bases, the J end lost 0 bases, and 15 bases lay between the germline ends. CDR3: CASSMAGGVYSNQPQHF. For the CDR3, the DNA is TGTGCCAGTAGTATGGCAGGAGGGGTTTATAGCAATCAGCCCCAGCATTTT.

This clonotype occurred a few times. The chain has TRBV27 and TRBJ2-1; 9 nucleotides align to TRBD1. The CDR3 loop spans 16 amino acids. Unmatched junction bases numbered 5, after V lost 2 bases and J lost 3 bases. CDR1 and CDR2 from the germline V gene are MNHEY and SMNVEV (reference sequence). Here the CDR3 DNA reads TGTGCCAGCAGTTTACCGGGACAGGGAGACTACAATGAGCAGTTCTTC. Translated, it gives CASSLPGQGDYNEQFF.

In this sample, this clonotype turned up a few times. It may be a read error: a sequence one base away is much more abundant. This chain's CDR3 is CASSFPVNTEAFF. In DNA, the CDR3 is TGTGCCAGCAGTTTTCCCGTGAACACTGAAGCTTTCTTT. This sequence joins TRBV12-3 or TRBV12-4 and TRBJ1-1; no definite D call. With 3 bases removed from V and 0 bases from J, the gap between germline ends came to 5 bases. The CDR3 is 13 residues long.

Many counts were recorded for this clonotype. This rearrangement joins TRBV11-2 to TRBJ2-7; D remains ambiguous. The CDR3 has 13 residues. Germline V lookup: CDR1 SGHAT, CDR2 FQNNGV. Trimming cost V 6 bases and J 6 bases, with 15 bases left between them. The CDR3 DNA is TGTGCCAGCAGAGAGTGGGCAGGCTTCGAGCAGTACTTC. It codes for CASREWAGFEQYF.

This clonotype occurred a few times. This chain joins TRBV7-9 and TRBJ1-4; possibly TRBD1 for D (5 bases). Germline V gene data show CDR1 as SEHNR and CDR2 as FQNEAQ (reference sequence). The length of the CDR3 is 17 residues. With 4 bases removed from V and 0 bases from J, the gap between germline ends came to 15 bases. CDR3 region: CASSSLTVGATNEKLFF. CDR3 nucleotide sequence: TGTGCCAGCAGCTCGCTGACAGTGGGGGCAACTAATGAAAAACTGTTTTTT.

This clonotype was recorded at least ten times. This sequence joins TRBV20-1 and TRBJ2-5; D unresolved. The CDR3 is 10 amino acids. Trimming took off 3 bases at V and 4 bases at J, with 3 bases between the two ends. Germline values: CDR1 DFQATT, CDR2 SNEGSKA (reference sequence). The CDR3 spells CSASAETQYF. For the CDR3, the DNA is TGCAGTGCTAGTGCAGAGACCCAGTACTTC.

This clonotype was counted at least ten times. This rearrangement joins TRBV28 to TRBJ1-1; D gene unclear. Germline CDR1 and CDR2: MDHEN and SYDVKM. The CDR3 has 13 amino acids. V lost 5 bases, J lost 1 base, and 8 bases lay in between. The CDR3 coding sequence is TGTGCCAGCAGTCCCAGACAGAACACTGAAGCTTTCTTT. Translating gives CASSPRQNTEAFF.

This clonotype was recorded at least ten times. The chain is built from TRBV12-3 or TRBV12-4 and TRBJ2-1; the D is unclear. The ends were cut back, 1 base at V and 0 bases at J, with 13 bases in the middle. This CDR3 is 17 amino acids long. The CDR3 coding sequence is TGTGCCAGCAGTTTAGGCTTGGGCAGATTCTCCTACAATGAGCAGTTCTTC. This codes for CASSLGLGRFSYNEQFF.

This clonotype was seen many times. V is TRBV6-5 and J is TRBJ2-3, with 13 bases aligning to TRBD2. Trimming removed 0 bases from V and 4 bases from J; junction bases left unmatched: 7. From germline, CDR1 is MNHEY and CDR2 SVGAGI. This CDR3 is 18 amino acids long. CDR3 sequence: CASSYSSGLAGKADTQYF. The CDR3 region has the DNA TGTGCCAGCAGTTACTCGTCGGGACTAGCGGGAAAGGCAGATACGCAGTATTTT.

The rearrangement links TRBV19 to TRBJ2-5, with 8 bases lining up with TRBD2. After removal of 3 bases from V and 4 bases from J, the junction contained 13 bases not matched to a gene. The length of the CDR3 is 17 residues. Germline CDR1 is LNHDA and CDR2 is SQIVND (reference sequence). The CDR3 coding sequence is TGTGCCAGTAGTATTCTGGCCGGGACTAGTGGTCTAGAGACCCAGTACTTC. Protein product: CASSILAGTSGLETQYF.

This clonotype was found many times. V and J are TRBV10-1 and TRBJ1-1; a weak D match, TRBD1 (5 bases). CDR3 size: 14 residues. Per the germline V gene, CDR1 is WNHNN and CDR2 is SYGVQD (reference sequence). Trimming cost V 2 bases and J 2 bases, with 9 bases left between them. This CDR3 is CASSEGGGNTEAFF. The DNA of the CDR3 is TGCGCCAGCAGTGAGGGTGGGGGAAACACTGAAGCTTTCTTT.

Ten or more counts support this clonotype. The chain employs TRBV6-2 or TRBV6-3 and TRBJ2-3; TRBD2 matches at 7 bases. The CDR3 extends over 15 amino acids. Trimming at V came to 6 bases and at J to 0 bases, leaving 6 bases not matched to a gene. Germline lookup yields CDR1 MNHEY and CDR2 SVGEGT. The CDR3 loop is CASRLGGGSTDTQYF. Here the CDR3 DNA reads TGTGCCAGCAGGCTAGGCGGGGGTAGCACAGATACGCAGTATTTT.

This clonotype was counted at least ten times. The genes are TRBV11-2 and TRBJ1-2; 8 bases match TRBD1. The CDR3 has 14 amino acids. Germline V gene sequence: CDR1 SGHAT, CDR2 FQNNGV. Trimming removed 0 bases from V and 7 bases from J; junction bases left unmatched: 4. The CDR3 region is CASSLDRGPAGYTF. For the CDR3, the DNA is TGTGCCAGCAGCTTAGACAGGGGGCCTGCTGGCTACACCTTC.